This T cell receptor (beta chain) was recovered during a study of cytomegalovirus exposure and HLA in healthy donors. Primers included in the PCR were 60 Vbeta and 13 Jbeta primers. Clones were read by immunoSEQ multiplex PCR, and TCRdb kept only the in-frame ones, dropping some. The data contain 100,000 to 150,000 clones, over 60% of them seen just once; the ten biggest clones take up approximately 2.9%. After removal of 3 bases from V and 4 bases from J, the junction contained 14 bases not matched to a gene. In germline, CDR1 is SGHRS, CDR2 YFSETQ. The CDR3 length is 17 residues. The rearrangement joins TRBV5-1 to TRBJ2-3, with TRBD2 matching 7 bases. The sample taken for sequencing was PBMCs. The sequence was collected from a human donor in good health. The CDR3 DNA reads as TGCGCCAGCAGCTCCGGGACTACCGCCTTTTTCCCAGATACGCAGTATTTT. Translated, it gives CASSSGTTAFFPDTQYF.